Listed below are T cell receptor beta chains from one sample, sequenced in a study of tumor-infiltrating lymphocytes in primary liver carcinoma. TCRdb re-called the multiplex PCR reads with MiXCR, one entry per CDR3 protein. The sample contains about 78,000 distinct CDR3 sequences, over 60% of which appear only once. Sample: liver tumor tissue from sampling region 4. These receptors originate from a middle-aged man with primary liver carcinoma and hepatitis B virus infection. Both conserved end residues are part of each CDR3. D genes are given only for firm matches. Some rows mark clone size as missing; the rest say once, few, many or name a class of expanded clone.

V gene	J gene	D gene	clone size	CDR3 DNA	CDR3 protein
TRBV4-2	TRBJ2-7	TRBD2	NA	TGTGCCGGCAGCCAAGAGGTCGCGAGCGGGGGGGTACCCTACAAGCAGTACTTC	CAGSQEVASGGVPYKQYF
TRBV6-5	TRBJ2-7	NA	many	TGTGCCAGCAGCCCTTTCGGGAGTATTTACGAGCAGTACTTC	CASSPFGSIYEQYF
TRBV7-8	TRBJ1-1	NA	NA	TGTGCCAGCAGCTTAGCGGTGACAACTTATGCTTTCTTT	CASSLAVTTYAFF
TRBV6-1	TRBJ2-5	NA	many	TGTGCCAGCGGGGGCGGTTTGGGATACCAAGAGACCCAGTACTTC	CASGGGLGYQETQYF
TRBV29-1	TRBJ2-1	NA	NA	TGCAGCGTTGTTCCCTTGGACAATGAGCAATTCTTC	CSVVPLDNEQFF
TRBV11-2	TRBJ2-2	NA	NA	TGTGCCAGCAGCGCGGGCTTAGCGGTCTCCTCGGCCGGGGAGCTGTTTTTT	CASSAGLAVSSAGELFF
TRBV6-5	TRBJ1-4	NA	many	TGTGCCAGCAGTTACTCGAGCAGACAAAATGAAAAACTGTTTTTT	CASSYSSRQNEKLFF
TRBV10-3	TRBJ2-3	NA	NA	TGTGCCATCAGTGACACTAACGCCCGTACGCAGTATTTT	CAISDTNARTQYF
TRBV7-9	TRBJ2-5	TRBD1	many	TGTGCCAGCAGCAAAGGGGACAGGGGGGCTCAAGAGACCCAGTACTTC	CASSKGDRGAQETQYF
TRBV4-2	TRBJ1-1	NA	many	TGTGCCAGCAGCCAACTGAAAGAGGGCACTGAAGCTTTCTTT	CASSQLKEGTEAFF
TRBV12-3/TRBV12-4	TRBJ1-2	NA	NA	TGTGCCAGCAGTTTACAGCCGGAAAATGGCTACACCTTC	CASSLQPENGYTF
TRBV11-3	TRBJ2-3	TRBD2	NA	TGTGCCAATAGCCTCGGGGGGAGTCTCGATAAGCAGTATTTT	CANSLGGSLDKQYF
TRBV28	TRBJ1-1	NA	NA	TGCGCCAACAGTGTACAGGGACCGAACACTGAAGCTTTCTTT	CANSVQGPNTEAFF
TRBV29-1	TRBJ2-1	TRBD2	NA	TGTAGCGGCCGACTAGCGGGAGGGTCTGGGCTTTTGTTCTTC	CSGRLAGGSGLLFF
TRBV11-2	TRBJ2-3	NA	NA	TGTGCCTACAGCTTAACGCTCCAGGGATCTAGCACAGATACGCGCTATTTT	CAYSLTLQGSSTDTRYF
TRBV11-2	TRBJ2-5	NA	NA	TGTGCCAGCTCCTTGGGGAAGAGGGGGGCCCAGTACTTC	CASSLGKRGAQYF
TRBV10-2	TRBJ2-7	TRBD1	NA	TGCGCCATCTCCGGACAGGGACCCCCCCACGGGCAGTACTTC	CAISGQGPPHGQYF
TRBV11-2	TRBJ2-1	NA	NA	TGTGCCAGCAGCTTAAATTATGCCTACGAGCGGTTCTTC	CASSLNYAYERFF
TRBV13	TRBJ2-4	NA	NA	TGTGCCAGCAACTTAAGGTTTCGGGACTCCAGGTTTCGCTTC	CASNLRFRDSRFRF
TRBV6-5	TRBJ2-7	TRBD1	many	TGTGCCAGCAGTACCATAAGACAGGGCATCTACGAGCAGTACTTC	CASSTIRQGIYEQYF
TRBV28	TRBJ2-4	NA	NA	TGTTCCACCAACTACAACCAGGGGACCAAAAACATTCAGTACTTC	CSTNYNQGTKNIQYF
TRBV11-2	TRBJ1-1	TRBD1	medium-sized	TGTGCCAGCAGTCGTACGATTCTGGGACAGGACACTGAAGCTTTCTTT	CASSRTILGQDTEAFF
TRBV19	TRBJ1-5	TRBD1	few	TGTGCCAAACCGGGACAGTCCCTCGGGAATCAGCCCCAGCATTTT	CAKPGQSLGNQPQHF
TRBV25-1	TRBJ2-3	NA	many	TGTGCCAGCAGTGAAGCCGGGCCCTTTATTGATACGCAGTATTTT	CASSEAGPFIDTQYF
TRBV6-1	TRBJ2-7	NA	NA	TGTACCAGCAGTGCCCGTCGGGGTACGGACGAGCAGTACTTC	CTSSARRGTDEQYF
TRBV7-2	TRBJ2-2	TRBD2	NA	TGTGCCAGCAGCGGCTATAGCGGGAGAGGGGCCGGGGTGCTGTTTTTT	CASSGYSGRGAGVLFF
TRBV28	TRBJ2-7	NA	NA	TGTGCCGGCAGTTCAGCCAGTTCCTCGGAGGAGCAGTACTTC	CAGSSASSSEEQYF
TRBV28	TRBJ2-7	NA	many	TGTGCCAGCTACCCGGGGGACGGGCGCTCCTACGAGCAGTACTTC	CASYPGDGRSYEQYF
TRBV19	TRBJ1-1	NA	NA	TGTGCCAGTAGTACTCTTCTGGGTAGAGGAGCCACTGAAGCTTTCTTT	CASSTLLGRGATEAFF
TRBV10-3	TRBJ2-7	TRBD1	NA	TGTGCCATCAGTGAGTACGACAGGGGGCCGAACGAGCAGTACTTC	CAISEYDRGPNEQYF
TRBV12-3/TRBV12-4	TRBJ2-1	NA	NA	TGTGCCAGCAGTCTCTGGAGCCTGGGCAGGACCAATAAGCTGTTCTTC	CASSLWSLGRTNKLFF
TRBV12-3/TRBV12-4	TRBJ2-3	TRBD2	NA	TGTACCAGCAGTGCCGGGACTAGCGGCACAGATATGCAGTATTTT	CTSSAGTSGTDMQYF
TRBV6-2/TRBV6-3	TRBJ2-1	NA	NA	TGTGTCAGCAGTTACCAGCCAGATAGGTTCAATGAGCAGTTCTTC	CVSSYQPDRFNEQFF
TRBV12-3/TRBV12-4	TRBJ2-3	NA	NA	TGTGCCAGCAGTTTTATGGAGGCCCACATGGAGACGCAGTATTTT	CASSFMEAHMETQYF
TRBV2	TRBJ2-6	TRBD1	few	TGTGCCAGCAGAGGGGGACAGCTCTCTGGGGCCAACGTCCTGACTTTC	CASRGGQLSGANVLTF
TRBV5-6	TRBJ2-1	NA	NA	TGTGCAAGCAGACCGGTGGGGGGTAGTCACCATGAGCAGTTCTTC	CASRPVGGSHHEQFF
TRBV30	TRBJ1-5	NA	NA	TGTGCCTGGAGTGGAATCGCAGGGGACGTTCGACCCCAGCATTTT	CAWSGIAGDVRPQHF
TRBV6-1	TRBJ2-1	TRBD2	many	TGTGCCAGCAGGCTAGCGGGAGCCGTGGGTGAGCAGTTCTTC	CASRLAGAVGEQFF
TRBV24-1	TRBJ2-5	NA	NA	TGTGCCACCAGCGACGGACGTGGGGCAGGAGAGACCCAGTACTTC	CATSDGRGAGETQYF
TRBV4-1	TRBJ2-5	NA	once	TGCGCCAGCAGCCAAACTTACTTTCCCGGGACTTGCGACCAAGTGACCCAGTACTTC	CASSQTYFPGTCDQVTQYF
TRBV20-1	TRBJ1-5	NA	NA	TGCAGTGCTAGACAGGGGATATATCAGCCCCAGCATTTT	CSARQGIYQPQHF
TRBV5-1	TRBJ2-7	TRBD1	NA	TGCGCCAGCAACTCAGGTCGGGACAGGCTAAACTACGAGCAGTACTTC	CASNSGRDRLNYEQYF
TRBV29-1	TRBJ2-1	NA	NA	TGCAGCGTTGAATGGACAGTAGGAGATGAGCAGTTCTTC	CSVEWTVGDEQFF
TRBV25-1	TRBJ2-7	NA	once	TGTGCCAGCAGTGAACCCCCCTCGGGTGGGAATAAGGATCTGGGGACCCTCTACGAGCAGTACTTC	CASSEPPSGGNKDLGTLYEQYF
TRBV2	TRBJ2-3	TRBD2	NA	TGTGCCAGCAGTCGGACTAGCGGGAGGGCTAGCACAGATACGCAGTATTTT	CASSRTSGRASTDTQYF
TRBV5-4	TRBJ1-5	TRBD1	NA	TGTGCCAGCTACAGGGGGAATCAGACCCAGCATTTT	CASYRGNQTQHF
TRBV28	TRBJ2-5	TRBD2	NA	TGTGCCAGCAGCTTCGGACTAGCGGGAGTACGGACCCAGTACTTC	CASSFGLAGVRTQYF
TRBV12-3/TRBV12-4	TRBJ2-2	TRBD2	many	TGTGCCAGCAGTGGTAGCGGGAGTTCCCCCGGGGAGCTGTTTTTT	CASSGSGSSPGELFF
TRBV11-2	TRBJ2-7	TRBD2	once	TGTGCCAGCGGCTTATCCGTTGGACTAGCTGGAGGGGGGTACGAGCAGCACTTC	CASGLSVGLAGGGYEQHF
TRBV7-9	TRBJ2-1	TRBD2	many	TGTGCCAGCAGCTTAATGGGGACTAGCGTGAATGAGCAGTTCTTC	CASSLMGTSVNEQFF
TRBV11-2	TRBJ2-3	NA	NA	TGTGCCAGCAGCCCGCCGGGGGGCGGGGACACAGATACGCGGTATTTT	CASSPPGGGDTDTRYF
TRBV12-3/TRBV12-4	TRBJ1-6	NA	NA	TGTGCCAGCAGTCTCGACACGTCCTATGATTCACCCCTTCACTTT	CASSLDTSYDSPLHF
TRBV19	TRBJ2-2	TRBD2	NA	TGTGCCAGTAGTGTGGGACTAGTGGGCGGTGAGCTGTTTTTT	CASSVGLVGGELFF
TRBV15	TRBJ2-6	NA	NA	TGTGCCACCAGCAGGCCTGATGTGGGTAGTGGGGCCAACGTCCTGACTTTC	CATSRPDVGSGANVLTF
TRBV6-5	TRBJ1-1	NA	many	TGTGCCAGTTCGACGCTGCCCCCACTATCCTACACTGAAGCTTTCTTT	CASSTLPPLSYTEAFF
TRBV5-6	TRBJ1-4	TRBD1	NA	TGTGCCAGCAGCCTGAGGAGGGGGCCTGAAAAACTGATTTTT	CASSLRRGPEKLIF